Below are 25 T cell receptor beta chains sequenced from a single sample in a study of blood T cell repertoires in COVID-19. Clones were read by immunoSEQ multiplex PCR, and TCRdb kept only the in-frame ones, dropping some. Of some 100,000 clones listed, around 87% are singletons. Sequences were obtained from peripheral blood. These receptor sequences come from a woman aged 25 to 45 with acute or convalescent COVID-19.

The V call is TRBV30, the J call TRBJ1-1; unclear D gene. CDR1 is GTSNPN, CDR2 SVGIG, per germline (reference sequence). The CDR3 length is 11 residues. The ends were cut back, 3 bases at V and 5 bases at J, with 7 bases in the middle. DNA of the CDR3: TGTGCCTGGAGGGCTAGGACTGAAGCTTTCTTT. Its protein is CAWRARTEAFF.

The gene calls are TRBV27 and TRBJ2-7; 9 bases fit TRBD2. The germline CDR1 and CDR2 sequences are MNHEY and SMNVEV (reference sequence). The CDR3 has 14 amino acids. V lost 6 bases, J lost 0 bases, and 3 bases stayed unmatched. In nucleotides, the CDR3 is TGTGCCAGCAGGCTAGCGGGGAGCTCCTACGAGCAGTACTTC. As protein: CASRLAGSSYEQYF.

This clone was counted a single time. This chain links TRBV27 with TRBJ1-2; D is ambiguous. CDR1 is MNHEY, CDR2 SMNVEV, per germline (reference sequence). V was shortened by 3 bases and J by 4 bases, with 18 bases between the two germline ends. This CDR3 has 16 amino acids. CDR3 bases: TGTGCCAGCAGTTTTTCGAGCTTCCAATACCCCTATGGCTACACCTTC. Its translation is CASSFSSFQYPYGYTF.

V usage is TRBV30 and J usage is TRBJ2-4; D is perhaps TRBD2 (6 bases). V lost 2 bases, J lost 0 bases, and 20 bases lay in between. The CDR3 has 18 residues. Germline V gene sequence: CDR1 GTSNPN, CDR2 SVGIG (reference sequence). The CDR3 region is CAWSSPPGDLLAKNIQYF. CDR3 in DNA: TGTGCCTGGAGTTCCCCTCCCGGGGACTTACTAGCCAAAAACATTCAGTACTTC. Variable domain in full (rest from reference TRBV30 and TRBJ2-4): SQTIHQWPATLVQPVGSPLSLECTVEGTSNPNLYWYRQAAGRGLQLLFYSVGIGQISSEVPQNLSASRPQDRQFILSSKKLLLSDSGFYLCAWSSPPGDLLAKNIQYFGAGTRLSVL.

The V call is TRBV28, the J call TRBJ1-4; weak D call: TRBD1 (5 bases). The CDR3 totals 15 residues. Per the germline V gene, CDR1 is MDHEN and CDR2 is SYDVKM. The V end lost 7 bases, the J end lost 0 bases, and 12 bases lay between the germline ends. The CDR3 region is CASNRGFATNEKLFF. CDR3 sequence (DNA): TGTGCCAGCAACCGGGGGTTTGCAACTAATGAAAAACTGTTTTTT.

The chain carries TRBV3-1 (or the pseudogene TRBV3-2) and TRBJ2-1; 7 nucleotides match TRBD2. Unmatched junction bases numbered 14, after V lost 1 base and J lost 14 bases. The CDR3 covers 15 residues. Germline-derived CDR1 and CDR2 are LGHDT and YNNKEL (reference sequence). CDR3 sequence (DNA): TGTGCCAGCAGCCAAGGGCTAGCGTCACAACGGGGGGAGTTCTTC. Translation gives CASSQGLASQRGEFF.

The chain has TRBV6-5 and TRBJ2-7; 8 nucleotides agree with TRBD1. The ends lost 6 bases at V and 5 bases at J; junction bases unmatched: 9. This CDR3 has 14 amino acids. Germline CDR1 is MNHEY and CDR2 is SVGAGI. The CDR3: CASSLQGVENEQYF. For the CDR3, the DNA is TGTGCCAGCAGCCTACAGGGGGTCGAAAACGAGCAGTACTTC.

The rearrangement uses TRBV5-1 and TRBJ2-7, with 9 bases lining up with TRBD2. The junction had 2 bases not matched to a gene; V was cut back by 0 bases and J by 1 base. The CDR3 consists of 15 residues. Germline V gene data show CDR1 as SGHRS and CDR2 as YFSETQ. CDR3 loop: CASSLGSGGSYEQYF. The CDR3 DNA reads as TGCGCCAGCAGCTTGGGTAGCGGGGGATCCTACGAGCAGTACTTC.

The gene calls are TRBV6-1 and TRBJ2-6; D might be TRBD1 (5 bases). Germline CDR1 and CDR2: MNHNS and SASEGT. CDR3 length: 16 amino acids. V was cut by 4 bases and J by 3 bases, with 13 bases left in between. Written as DNA, the CDR3 is TGTGCCAGCAGTGCGGGCCAGGGCATTGGGGCCAACGTCCTGACTTTC. It encodes CASSAGQGIGANVLTF.

The CDR3 coding sequence is TGTGCCAGCAGCTTACACACCGCTAGCCCGGGCGGTGAGCAGTTCTTC. Protein: CASSLHTASPGGEQFF. The chain combines TRBV7-3 with TRBJ2-1; the D gene is possibly TRBD2 (5 bases). The germline gives CDR1 SGHTA, CDR2 FQGTGA. This CDR3 comprises 16 residues. Trimming took off 2 bases at V and 9 bases at J, with 20 bases between the two ends.

The V call is TRBV13, the J call TRBJ1-1, with 8 bases identical to TRBD1. With V trimmed by 5 bases and J by 4 bases, 9 bases remained unmatched. The CDR3 covers 15 residues. From germline, CDR1 is PRHDT and CDR2 FYEKMQ (reference sequence). This chain's CDR3 is CASSLSTGALTEAFF. Written as DNA, the CDR3 is TGTGCCAGCAGCCTGTCGACAGGGGCGCTCACTGAAGCTTTCTTT.

The rearrangement joins TRBV2 to TRBJ2-7; maybe TRBD1 (5 bases). The V gene's germline CDR1 is SNHLY and CDR2 FYNNEI. This CDR3 has 12 amino acids. CDR3 protein: CASTASSYEQYF. Written as DNA, the CDR3 is TGTGCGTCGACAGCCTCCTCCTACGAGCAGTACTTC. The full variable domain, in which reference TRBV2 and TRBJ2-7 provide the parts outside the CDR3, is EPEVTQTPSHQVTQMGQEVILRCVPISNHLYFYWYRQILGQKVEFLVSFYNNEISEKSEIFDDQFSVERPDGSNFTLKIRSTKLEDSAMYFCASTASSYEQYFGPGTRLTVT.

The genes are TRBV7-7 and TRBJ2-2; D may be TRBD1 (6 bases). The CDR3 length is 14 residues. CDR1 is SSHAT, CDR2 FNYEAQ, per germline (reference sequence). The V end lost 2 bases, the J end lost 4 bases, and 8 bases lay between the germline ends. The CDR3 reads CASSLRGTTGELFF. CDR3 bases: TGTGCCAGCAGCTTAAGGGGGACCACCGGGGAGCTGTTTTTT.

The DNA for the CDR3 is TGTGCCAGCAGCCCTAGGCAAAGTAGCACAGATACGCAGTATTTT. Amino acids: CASSPRQSSTDTQYF. This chain links TRBV7-6 with TRBJ2-3; D ambiguous. The V end was cut by 5 bases, the J end by 0 bases, with 12 bases between. Germline loops: CDR1 SGHVS, CDR2 FNYEAQ. The CDR3 length is 15 residues.

This clone was seen just once. The chain is built from TRBV5-1 and TRBJ2-7; TRBD2 might be the D (5 bases). The CDR3 sequence is 12 residues long. CDR1 SGHRS and CDR2 YFSETQ come from the germline V gene. The V end lost 5 bases, the J end lost 5 bases, and 11 bases lay between the germline ends. The CDR3 reads CASSPPGDEQYF. The CDR3 coding sequence is TGCGCCAGCAGTCCCCCCGGGGACGAGCAGTACTTC.

Only one count was recorded for this clone. The chain links TRBV9 to TRBJ2-1; a weak D match, TRBD1 (6 bases). V was trimmed by 2 bases and J by 5 bases, leaving 8 bases between them. Germline loops: CDR1 SGDLS, CDR2 YYNGEE. This CDR3 contains 13 residues. CDR3 amino acids: CASSVNRDNEQFF. The CDR3 nucleotides are TGTGCCAGCAGCGTGAACAGGGACAATGAGCAGTTCTTC.

The V gene is TRBV5-1, the J gene TRBJ1-2, with D hard to call. Germline CDR1 is SGHRS and CDR2 is YFSETQ. Deletions cut 3 bases from V and 5 bases from J, with 14 bases between. The CDR3 consists of 14 residues. In nucleotides, the CDR3 is TGCGCCAGCAGCTCGAAGGGTGAGCGGTATGGCTACACCTTC. It translates to CASSSKGERYGYTF.

V and J are TRBV11-2 and TRBJ2-3, with D possibly matching TRBD2 (7 bases). CDR3 length equals 18 residues. Trimming left V 2 bases short and J 8 bases short, with 26 bases between. Germline assignment: CDR1 SGHAT and CDR2 FQNNGV. CDR3 amino acids: CASSLSPGREGVRGTQYF. CDR3 in DNA: TGTGCCAGCAGCTTAAGTCCCGGCAGGGAGGGGGTACGGGGTACGCAGTATTTT.

The chain is built from TRBV19 and TRBJ1-6; 8 bases are shared with TRBD1. The CDR3 consists of 13 residues. In germline, CDR1 is LNHDA, CDR2 SQIVND (reference sequence). Unmatched junction bases numbered 2, after V lost 4 bases and J lost 9 bases. Here the CDR3 DNA reads TGTGCCAGTAGTACAGGGGGCAGTTCACCCCTCCACTTT. This gives the protein CASSTGGSSPLHF.

CDR3 in DNA: TGTGCCAGCAGCCTGACCAGGGGCACTGAAGCTTTCTTT. Amino acid sequence: CASSLTRGTEAFF. The J gene is TRBJ1-1, the V gene TRBV3-1 (or the pseudogene TRBV3-2), with D tentatively TRBD1 (6 bases). Germline CDR1 LGHDT, CDR2 YNNKEL (reference sequence). The CDR3 totals 13 residues. Between the trimmed V and J ends, which lost 4 bases and 4 bases, there was a span of 10 bases.

The V and J genes are TRBV9 and TRBJ2-2; 10 nucleotides match TRBD1. J was trimmed by 6 bases and V by 4 bases; bases with no gene match: 9. The CDR3 length is 16 residues. Germline V gives CDR1 SGDLS, CDR2 YYNGEE. CDR3 residues: CASSPRTGGDAGELFF. CDR3 DNA: TGTGCCAGCAGCCCCCGGACAGGGGGGGATGCCGGGGAGCTGTTTTTT.

This sequence joins TRBV4-1 and TRBJ2-2; TRBD1 aligns across 8 bases. The length of the CDR3 is 18 residues. Germline loops: CDR1 MGHRA, CDR2 YSYEKL. V gave up 6 bases and J gave up 2 bases; unmatched junction bases: 14. The CDR3 sequence is CASSYGSAAGGNTGELFF. CDR3 sequence (DNA): TGCGCCAGCAGTTACGGATCGGCCGCAGGGGGCAACACCGGGGAGCTGTTTTTT.

This chain uses TRBV24-1 with TRBJ1-5, with D possibly matching TRBD1 (5 bases). The CDR3 length is 14 residues. The germline gives CDR1 KGHDR, CDR2 SFDVKD. V was pared by 5 bases and J by 6 bases, with 13 bases between. The CDR3 spells CATSAQGSGQPQHF. DNA for the CDR3: TGTGCCACCAGTGCCCAGGGATCAGGTCAGCCCCAGCATTTT.

The chain is built from TRBV2 and TRBJ1-2; no reliable D call. The CDR3 has 13 amino acids. Trimming removed 5 bases from V and 8 bases from J, with 15 bases in between. From germline, CDR1 is SNHLY and CDR2 FYNNEI. CDR3 residues: CASSPSGSWGYTF. DNA of the CDR3: TGTGCCAGCAGTCCTTCGGGGTCGTGGGGCTACACCTTC.

This clone was recorded a few times. V is TRBV7-8 and J is TRBJ2-7; 13 bases match TRBD2. V lost 4 bases, J lost 4 bases, and 7 bases stayed unmatched. The V gene's germline CDR1 is SGHVS and CDR2 FQNEAQ. The CDR3 is made up of 16 amino acids. The CDR3 DNA is TGTGCCAGCAGCTCCCCCAGGGGACTAGCGGGGTACGAGCAGTACTTC. Amino acids: CASSSPRGLAGYEQYF.